These 6 T cell receptor beta chains were all obtained from the same sample, sequenced in a study of blood T cell repertoires in COVID-19. Profiled with immunoSEQ multiplex PCR; TCRdb holds only in-frame clones, not every one. Seen here are fewer than 350,000 clones, around nine tenths observed once, and the top ten hold approximately 7.5%. Sample: peripheral blood. All receptors come from a young woman with COVID-19, enrolled during active disease.

This clone is a singleton in its sample. This same CDR3 is encoded by further DNA sequences in the sample. J is TRBJ2-1 and V is TRBV7-9; TRBD1 matches at 9 bases. The trim removed 6 bases at V and 7 bases at J, leaving 7 bases unmatched. The germline V gene has CDR1 SEHNR and CDR2 FQNEAQ (reference sequence). The CDR3 has 14 amino acids. CDR3 nucleotide sequence: TGTGCCAGCAGACCTGGACAGGGGAGGAATGAGCAGTTCTTC. Translation: CASRPGQGRNEQFF.

J is TRBJ2-5 and V is TRBV3-1 (or the pseudogene TRBV3-2); no firm D call. The V gene's germline CDR1 is LGHDT and CDR2 YNNKEL (reference sequence). Between the trimmed V and J ends, which lost 0 bases and 3 bases, there was a span of 17 bases. This CDR3 has 17 residues. Here the CDR3 DNA reads TGTGCCAGCAGCCAAGATCCCAGCGCTACCTCGGAAGAGACCCAGTACTTC. This codes for CASSQDPSATSEETQYF.

The genes are TRBV6-5 and TRBJ1-6; D remains ambiguous. The CDR3 has 14 amino acids. Per germline, CDR1 MNHEY and CDR2 SVGAGI. V lost 6 bases and J 7 bases, leaving 13 bases between the germline ends. In DNA form, the CDR3 reads TGTGCCAGCAGGAGAACGATCCCAAATTCACCCCTCCACTTT. Amino acid sequence: CASRRTIPNSPLHF.

This chain connects TRBV12-3 or TRBV12-4 to TRBJ2-1; D is unresolved. The V and J ends lost 2 bases and 7 bases respectively, with 6 bases between them. The CDR3 covers 12 residues. This CDR3 is CASSLPLNEQFF. CDR3 DNA: TGTGCCAGCAGTTTACCACTTAATGAGCAGTTCTTC.

Of note for this clone: An end of the junction does not agree with germline; a read error may underlie this. This chain uses TRBV7-7 with TRBJ2-7, with D maybe TRBD2 (5 bases). Germline lookup yields CDR1 SSHAT and CDR2 FNYEAQ (reference sequence). The CDR3 extends over 13 amino acids. CDR3 bases: TGTGCTAGCAGCTTGACCGGGACCTACGAGCAGTACTTC. This sequence encodes CASSLTGTYEQYF.

In its sample, this clone was seen once. At the DNA level, this CDR3 is encoded by other sequences in the same sample as well. The chain combines TRBV5-1 with TRBJ2-7; 11 bases map to TRBD1. There are 14 residues in the CDR3. The trim removed 4 bases at V and 5 bases at J, leaving 5 bases unmatched. Germline lookup yields CDR1 SGHRS and CDR2 YFSETQ. The CDR3 DNA reads as TGCGCCAGCAGCAGAGGACAGGGGGCAAACGAGCAGTACTTC. It codes for CASSRGQGANEQYF.